The rows below give T cell receptor beta chains drawn from one sample of a study of T cell responses to AZD1222 COVID-19 vaccine. Some clones are missing from TCRdb's copy, which holds only in-frame ones; the method was immunoSEQ multiplex PCR. The data hold 110,000 to 150,000 clones, with over 75% observed a single time. The source was peripheral blood, collected on day 0 of AZD1222 vaccination. These receptors were collected from an adult in good health. Each CDR3 is given with its conserved first and last residue. Each record gives: J gene, clone size, D gene, V gene, CDR3 DNA, CDR3 protein. The D gene is left open where the match is weak. The size field is filled for only some rows; it gives once, few, many or a size class.

J gene: TRBJ2-7; clone size: .; D gene: TRBD1; V gene: TRBV6-5; CDR3 DNA: TGTGCCAGCAGCCTAGACAGGGGTGAGCAGTACTTC; CDR3 protein: CASSLDRGEQYF
J gene: TRBJ1-2; clone size: .; D gene: TRBD1; V gene: TRBV6-5; CDR3 DNA: TGTGCCAGCAGTTACTATACTACGACAGGGCAATATGGCTACACCTTC; CDR3 protein: CASSYYTTTGQYGYTF
J gene: TRBJ1-2; clone size: .; D gene: .; V gene: TRBV21-1; CDR3 DNA: TGTGCCAGCAGCAAAGCGACTTTTACCGGGACAGGAGCCTATGGCTACACCTTC; CDR3 protein: CASSKATFTGTGAYGYTF
J gene: TRBJ2-1; clone size: .; D gene: TRBD2; V gene: TRBV7-2; CDR3 DNA: TGTGCCAGCAGCTTAGAGGGACTAGCGGGGGGTGAGCAGTTCTTC; CDR3 protein: CASSLEGLAGGEQFF
J gene: TRBJ2-7; clone size: few; D gene: .; V gene: TRBV28; CDR3 DNA: TGTGCCAGCAGGATCGACGGCGAGCAGTACTTC; CDR3 protein: CASRIDGEQYF
J gene: TRBJ2-1; clone size: .; D gene: .; V gene: TRBV3-1/TRBV3-2; CDR3 DNA: TGTGCCAGCAGCTCCCGGGAGCACAATGAGCAGTTCTTC; CDR3 protein: CASSSREHNEQFF
J gene: TRBJ1-2; clone size: .; D gene: .; V gene: TRBV20-1; CDR3 DNA: TGCAGTGCTCGTAACAGCTATGGCTACACCTTC; CDR3 protein: CSARNSYGYTF
J gene: TRBJ2-1; clone size: .; D gene: TRBD2; V gene: TRBV7-8; CDR3 DNA: TGTGCCAGCAGCTTACGGGGGACTAGCGGGGGATACAATGAGCAGTTCTTC; CDR3 protein: CASSLRGTSGGYNEQFF
J gene: TRBJ2-7; clone size: .; D gene: .; V gene: TRBV19; CDR3 DNA: TGTGCCAGTAGTATTGGCGGCAGCTCCCACGAGCAGTACTTC; CDR3 protein: CASSIGGSSHEQYF
J gene: TRBJ1-6; clone size: .; D gene: .; V gene: TRBV21-1; CDR3 DNA: TGTGCCAGCAGCAAAAGGGCCGGGACGGGAAATTCACCCCTCCACTTT; CDR3 protein: CASSKRAGTGNSPLHF
J gene: TRBJ2-1; clone size: once; D gene: TRBD1; V gene: TRBV9; CDR3 DNA: TGTGCCAGCAGCCCGGGCCGGACAGGGCTCTATGAGCAGTTCTTC; CDR3 protein: CASSPGRTGLYEQFF
J gene: TRBJ2-1; clone size: .; D gene: .; V gene: TRBV19; CDR3 DNA: TGTGCCAGTATGGATGCAGGGTTAGGGTATGAGCAGTTCTTC; CDR3 protein: CASMDAGLGYEQFF
J gene: TRBJ1-6; clone size: .; D gene: .; V gene: TRBV21-1; CDR3 DNA: TGTGCCAGCAGCCTGGATGCGGTGGGTTCACCCCTCCACTTT; CDR3 protein: CASSLDAVGSPLHF
J gene: TRBJ2-7; clone size: .; D gene: .; V gene: TRBV19; CDR3 DNA: TGTGCCAGTAGTATGGTCGGTTACGAGCAGTACTTC; CDR3 protein: CASSMVGYEQYF
J gene: TRBJ1-2; clone size: .; D gene: .; V gene: TRBV2; CDR3 DNA: TGTGCCAGCATGGGGGGGGTAGTGGATGGCTACACCTTC; CDR3 protein: CASMGGVVDGYTF
J gene: TRBJ1-1; clone size: .; D gene: .; V gene: TRBV30; CDR3 DNA: TGTGCCTGCACCGGACGGTCCACTGAAGCTTTCTTT; CDR3 protein: CACTGRSTEAFF
J gene: TRBJ1-4; clone size: .; D gene: TRBD1; V gene: TRBV29-1; CDR3 DNA: TGCAGCGTTCGCACAGGGGGTGGTAACGAAAAACTGTTTTTT; CDR3 protein: CSVRTGGGNEKLFF
J gene: TRBJ1-2; clone size: .; D gene: .; V gene: TRBV11-2; CDR3 DNA: TGTGCCAGCAGCTCCTGGACAGATCCTAACTATGGCTACACCTTC; CDR3 protein: CASSSWTDPNYGYTF
J gene: TRBJ2-1; clone size: .; D gene: .; V gene: TRBV19; CDR3 DNA: TGTGCCAGTAGTGGGTTGACCACCTACAATGAGCAGTTCTTC; CDR3 protein: CASSGLTTYNEQFF
J gene: TRBJ1-2; clone size: .; D gene: .; V gene: TRBV5-6; CDR3 DNA: TGTGCCAGCAGCTTAATAGGGACGTACGCCTTC; CDR3 protein: CASSLIGTYAF
J gene: TRBJ1-2; clone size: .; D gene: TRBD1; V gene: TRBV4-2; CDR3 DNA: TGTGCCAGCAGCCTCTTAGGTTTGACAGGGAGGGCGGACGGCTACACCTTC; CDR3 protein: CASSLLGLTGRADGYTF
J gene: TRBJ1-5; clone size: .; D gene: TRBD1; V gene: TRBV6-1; CDR3 DNA: TGTGCCAGCAGTGAATATCCCCAGGACAGGGTGGCTCAGCCCCAGCATTTT; CDR3 protein: CASSEYPQDRVAQPQHF
J gene: TRBJ2-7; clone size: .; D gene: .; V gene: TRBV7-7; CDR3 DNA: TGTGCTAGCAGCTCAGGGGTCGCAGGGGGGACCTACGAGCAGTACTTC; CDR3 protein: CASSSGVAGGTYEQYF
J gene: TRBJ2-5; clone size: once; D gene: .; V gene: TRBV14; CDR3 DNA: TGTGCCAGCAGCCTTGAGCTCCGAGAGACCCAGTACTTC; CDR3 protein: CASSLELRETQYF
J gene: TRBJ2-3; clone size: .; D gene: TRBD1; V gene: TRBV7-9; CDR3 DNA: TGTGCCAGCAGCTTAGGACAGGGGGCAGATACGCAGTATTTT; CDR3 protein: CASSLGQGADTQYF
J gene: TRBJ2-3; clone size: once; D gene: .; V gene: TRBV30; CDR3 DNA: TGTGCCTGGAGATCTAGCACAGATACGCAGTATTTT; CDR3 protein: CAWRSSTDTQYF
J gene: TRBJ1-1; clone size: .; D gene: .; V gene: TRBV7-9; CDR3 DNA: TGTGCCAGCAGCTCACCAGGGACGGAGGACACTGAAGCTTTCTTT; CDR3 protein: CASSSPGTEDTEAFF
J gene: TRBJ2-3; clone size: .; D gene: TRBD2; V gene: TRBV19; CDR3 DNA: TGTGCCAGTACTCAAGCGGGGTCTAGCACAGATACGCAGTATTTT; CDR3 protein: CASTQAGSSTDTQYF
J gene: TRBJ1-2; clone size: .; D gene: TRBD1; V gene: TRBV7-8; CDR3 DNA: TGTGCCAGCAGCATATTAGGGACAGGGGGCTCTGGCTACACCTTC; CDR3 protein: CASSILGTGGSGYTF
J gene: TRBJ2-5; clone size: .; D gene: TRBD2; V gene: TRBV5-1; CDR3 DNA: TGCGCCAGCAGCTTTAGACTAGCGGGGGGGCGAGAGACCCAGTACTTC; CDR3 protein: CASSFRLAGGRETQYF
J gene: TRBJ1-1; clone size: .; D gene: TRBD1; V gene: TRBV19; CDR3 DNA: TGTGCCAGTAGTATCACAGGGGCGCACACTGAAGCTTTCTTT; CDR3 protein: CASSITGAHTEAFF
J gene: TRBJ2-3; clone size: .; D gene: TRBD2; V gene: TRBV6-4; CDR3 DNA: TGTGCCAGCAGCCCGGGAGGGACTAGCACAGATACGCAGTATTTT; CDR3 protein: CASSPGGTSTDTQYF
J gene: TRBJ1-2; clone size: .; D gene: .; V gene: TRBV6-5; CDR3 DNA: TGTGCCAGTAGGGACTCGGGAAAGGGTGGCTACACCTTC; CDR3 protein: CASRDSGKGGYTF
J gene: TRBJ1-1; clone size: .; D gene: .; V gene: TRBV18; CDR3 DNA: TGTGCCAGCTCACCCGACTCCTCGAACACTGAAGCTTTCTTT; CDR3 protein: CASSPDSSNTEAFF
J gene: TRBJ2-5; clone size: .; D gene: .; V gene: TRBV5-1; CDR3 DNA: TGCGCCAGCAGCTACCTCCCGGGAGCTAGTCGCCAAGAGACCCAGTACTTC; CDR3 protein: CASSYLPGASRQETQYF
J gene: TRBJ2-2; clone size: .; D gene: TRBD2; V gene: TRBV5-1; CDR3 DNA: TGCGCCAGCAGCTGGGGACTAGCGGGAGGGCCAGGCGGGGAGCTGTTTTTT; CDR3 protein: CASSWGLAGGPGGELFF
J gene: TRBJ1-1; clone size: .; D gene: TRBD1; V gene: TRBV7-6; CDR3 DNA: TGTGCCAGCAGCCCCGCCGGGACAGGGGTTGGCACTGAAGCTTTCTTT; CDR3 protein: CASSPAGTGVGTEAFF
J gene: TRBJ1-4; clone size: .; D gene: .; V gene: TRBV14; CDR3 DNA: TGTGCCAGCAGCCATATTGATTGGTTACAGGATTTCCCTAAGATGCCCCGCGAAAAACTGTTTTTT; CDR3 protein: CASSHIDWLQDFPKMPREKLFF
J gene: TRBJ1-4; clone size: .; D gene: TRBD1; V gene: TRBV30; CDR3 DNA: TGTGCCTGGACCCCGGGACAGATTAATGAAAAACTGTTTTTT; CDR3 protein: CAWTPGQINEKLFF
J gene: TRBJ1-2; clone size: few; D gene: .; V gene: TRBV12-3/TRBV12-4; CDR3 DNA: TGTGCCAGCGCCTACAGTCCCTATGGCTACACCTTC; CDR3 protein: CASAYSPYGYTF
J gene: TRBJ2-7; clone size: .; D gene: TRBD2; V gene: TRBV4-1; CDR3 DNA: TGCGCCAGCAGCCCCCGGACTAGCGGGGGCCGACAATCCTACGAGCAGTACTTC; CDR3 protein: CASSPRTSGGRQSYEQYF
J gene: TRBJ1-6; clone size: .; D gene: TRBD1; V gene: TRBV30; CDR3 DNA: TGTGCCTGGAGCACCGGGACAGGGAATTCACCCCTCCACTTT; CDR3 protein: CAWSTGTGNSPLHF
J gene: TRBJ1-5; clone size: .; D gene: .; V gene: TRBV30; CDR3 DNA: TGTGCCTGGAGTAGGGACTCGATTAATCAGCCCCAGCATTTT; CDR3 protein: CAWSRDSINQPQHF
J gene: TRBJ2-7; clone size: once; D gene: .; V gene: TRBV5-5; CDR3 DNA: TGTGCCAGCAGCTTGTTTACAGGTACCTACGAGCAGTACTTC; CDR3 protein: CASSLFTGTYEQYF
J gene: TRBJ1-1; clone size: .; D gene: .; V gene: TRBV27; CDR3 DNA: TGTGCCAGCAGTTTAAGGCTAAACACTGAAGCTTTCTTT; CDR3 protein: CASSLRLNTEAFF
J gene: TRBJ2-3; clone size: .; D gene: .; V gene: TRBV29-1; CDR3 DNA: TGCAGCGTTGAAGGACGGGTGGATACGCAGTATTTT; CDR3 protein: CSVEGRVDTQYF
J gene: TRBJ1-5; clone size: .; D gene: .; V gene: TRBV2; CDR3 DNA: TGTGCCAGCAGTGAAGTCGCAGGACGCCAGCCCCAGCATTTT; CDR3 protein: CASSEVAGRQPQHF
J gene: TRBJ2-1; clone size: .; D gene: TRBD2; V gene: TRBV13; CDR3 DNA: TGTGCCAGCAGCACCGGACTAGCGGGGAATGAGCAGTTCTTC; CDR3 protein: CASSTGLAGNEQFF
J gene: TRBJ1-2; clone size: once; D gene: TRBD1; V gene: TRBV30; CDR3 DNA: TGTGCCTGGATCGGGGGGGAGGGACAGACAATAAGCTATGGCTACACCTTC; CDR3 protein: CAWIGGEGQTISYGYTF